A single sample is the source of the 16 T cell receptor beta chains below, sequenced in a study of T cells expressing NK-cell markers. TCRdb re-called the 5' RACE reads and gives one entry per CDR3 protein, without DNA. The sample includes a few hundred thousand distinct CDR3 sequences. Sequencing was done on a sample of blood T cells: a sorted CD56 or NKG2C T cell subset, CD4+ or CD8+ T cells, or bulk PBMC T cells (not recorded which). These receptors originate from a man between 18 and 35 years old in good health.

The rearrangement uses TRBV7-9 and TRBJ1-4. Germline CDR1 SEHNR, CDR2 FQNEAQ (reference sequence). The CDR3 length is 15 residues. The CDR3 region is CASSSGHLGNEKLFF.

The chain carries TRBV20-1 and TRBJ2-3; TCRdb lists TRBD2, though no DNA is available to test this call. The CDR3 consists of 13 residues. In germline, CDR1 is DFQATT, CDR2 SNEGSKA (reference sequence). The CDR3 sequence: CSGAGGPTDTQYF.

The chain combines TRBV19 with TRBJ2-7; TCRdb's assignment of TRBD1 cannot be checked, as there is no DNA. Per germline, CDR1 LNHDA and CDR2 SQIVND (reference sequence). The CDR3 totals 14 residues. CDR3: CASSPLDRFYEQYF. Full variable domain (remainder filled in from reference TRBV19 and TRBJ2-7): DGGITQSPKYLFRKEGQNVTLSCEQNLNHDAMYWYRQDPGQGLRLIYYSQIVNDFQKGDIAEGYSVSREKKESFPLTVTSAQKNPTAFYLCASSPLDRFYEQYFGPGTRLTVT.

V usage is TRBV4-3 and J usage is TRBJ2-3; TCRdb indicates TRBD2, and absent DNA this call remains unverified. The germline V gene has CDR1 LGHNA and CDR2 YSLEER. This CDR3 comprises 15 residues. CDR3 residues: CASSQARGPTDTQYF.

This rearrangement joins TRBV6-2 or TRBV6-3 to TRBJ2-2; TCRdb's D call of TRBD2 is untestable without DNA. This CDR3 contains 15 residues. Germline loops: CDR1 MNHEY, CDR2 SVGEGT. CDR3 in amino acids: CASSYLSAGGRELFF.

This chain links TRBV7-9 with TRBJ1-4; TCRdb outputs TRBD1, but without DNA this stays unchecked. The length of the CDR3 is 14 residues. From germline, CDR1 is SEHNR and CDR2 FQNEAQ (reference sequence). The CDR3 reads CASSLARPGVKLFF.

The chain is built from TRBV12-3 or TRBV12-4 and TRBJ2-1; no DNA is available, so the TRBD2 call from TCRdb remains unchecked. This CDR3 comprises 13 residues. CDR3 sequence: CASTTGQALGQFF.

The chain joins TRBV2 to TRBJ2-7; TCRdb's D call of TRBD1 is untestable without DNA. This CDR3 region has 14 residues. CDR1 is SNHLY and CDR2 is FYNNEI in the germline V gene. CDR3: CASRGDSQSHEQYF.

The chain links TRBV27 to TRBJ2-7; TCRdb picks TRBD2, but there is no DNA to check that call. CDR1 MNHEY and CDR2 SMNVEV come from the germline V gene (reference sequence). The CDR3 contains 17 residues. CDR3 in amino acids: CASSFLSATSTTYEQYF.

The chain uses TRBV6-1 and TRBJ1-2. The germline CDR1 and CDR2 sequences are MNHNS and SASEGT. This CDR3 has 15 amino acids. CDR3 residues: CASSEYATESYGYTF.

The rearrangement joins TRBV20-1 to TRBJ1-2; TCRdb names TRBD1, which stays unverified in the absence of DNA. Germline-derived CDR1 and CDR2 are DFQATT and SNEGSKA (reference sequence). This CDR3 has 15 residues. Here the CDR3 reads CSARDPQGGNYGYTF.

The CDR3 spells CASSYSINYGYTF. The chain employs TRBV6-2 or TRBV6-3 and TRBJ1-2. Germline CDR1 MNHEY, CDR2 SVGEGT. This CDR3 is 13 amino acids long.

The CDR3 loop reads CSVVGREEGEKLFF. The chain has TRBV29-1 and TRBJ1-4. The CDR3 length is 14 residues. Germline lookup yields CDR1 SQVTM and CDR2 ANQGSEA.

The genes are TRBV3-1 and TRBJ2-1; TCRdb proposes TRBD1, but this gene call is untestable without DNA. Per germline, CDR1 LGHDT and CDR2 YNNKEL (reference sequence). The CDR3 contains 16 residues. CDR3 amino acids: CASSRIGQGFGNEQFF.

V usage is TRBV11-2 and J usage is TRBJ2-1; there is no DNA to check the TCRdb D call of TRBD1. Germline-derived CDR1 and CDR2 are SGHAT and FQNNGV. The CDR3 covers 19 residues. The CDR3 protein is CASSLTGSPGQGGRNEQFF.

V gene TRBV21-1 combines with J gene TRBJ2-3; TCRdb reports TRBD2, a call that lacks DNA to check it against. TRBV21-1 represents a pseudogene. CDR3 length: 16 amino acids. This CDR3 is CASTPGASGSTDTQYF.